This record concerns one T cell receptor beta chain sequence. The repertoire was sequenced with immunoSEQ multiplex PCR; TCRdb's copy has only in-frame clones and lacks some. Of around 97,000 clones listed, around 89% are singletons. Trimming shortened V by 8 bases and J by 8 bases, and 15 bases separated the two germline ends. This CDR3 region has 13 residues. Looked up from germline, CDR1 is MNHEY and CDR2 is SVGAGI. The sample is drawn from a study of control samples from healthy donors and cancer patients. The receptor was derived from a man in his fifties or sixties with lung cancer. The chain carries TRBV6-5 and TRBJ1-4; no clear D. The sample consisted of PBMCs. CDR3 protein: CASVGREVEKLFF. The CDR3 nucleotides read TGTGCCAGCGTCGGGAGAGAGGTAGAAAAACTGTTTTTT.